This T cell receptor (beta chain) was sequenced for a study of response to subunit inactivated influenza vaccine. Regarding the study as a whole: Authors suggested each seasonal flu vaccination may recruit only limited numbers of new T cells.

V was trimmed by 0 bases and J by 6 bases, leaving 6 bases between them. The CDR3 is 13 residues long. The germline V gene has CDR1 SGDLS and CDR2 YYNGEE. Points on this clonotype: Its antigen is undetermined.

TCRdb itself ran the RT-PCR reads through MiXCR, one entry per CDR3 protein. The repertoire holds 530,000 or so distinct CDR3 sequences, with 13% to 15% as singletons. Sample: PBMCs from blood, taken 12 days after vaccination. This receptor was identified in a man between 45 and 60 years old who received an inactivated influenza vaccine. This chain connects TRBV9 to TRBJ2-2; no firm D call. In DNA, the CDR3 is TGTGCCAGCAGCGTAGGTCGGTCCGGGGAGCTGTTTTTT. It yields the protein CASSVGRSGELFF.